The table lists the clone carrying this T cell receptor (beta chain) with a few counts. These data belong to a study of T cells in Graves' hyperthyroidism and ophthalmopathy. Germline-derived CDR1 and CDR2 are SGHRS and YFSETQ. This CDR3 comprises 17 residues. V was clipped by 2 bases and J by 0 bases; unmatched bases: 8. It was RNA transcripts that yielded the amplified TCR beta CDR3 regions. The HTBI primer set served for first-round RT-PCR of the TCR CDR3. TCRdb passed the multiplex PCR reads through MiXCR, listing each CDR3 protein once. The sample holds around 530,000 distinct CDR3 sequences, 15% to 20% seen once.

The genes are TRBV5-1 and TRBJ2-1, with 7 bases identical to TRBD1. What was sequenced was blood. This clonotype originated in a woman aged 18-29 years with Graves' ophthalmopathy. The CDR3 DNA reads TGCGCCAGCAGCTTTAACCGGGGACAGAGCTCCTACAATGAGCAGTTCTTC. This encodes CASSFNRGQSSYNEQFF.